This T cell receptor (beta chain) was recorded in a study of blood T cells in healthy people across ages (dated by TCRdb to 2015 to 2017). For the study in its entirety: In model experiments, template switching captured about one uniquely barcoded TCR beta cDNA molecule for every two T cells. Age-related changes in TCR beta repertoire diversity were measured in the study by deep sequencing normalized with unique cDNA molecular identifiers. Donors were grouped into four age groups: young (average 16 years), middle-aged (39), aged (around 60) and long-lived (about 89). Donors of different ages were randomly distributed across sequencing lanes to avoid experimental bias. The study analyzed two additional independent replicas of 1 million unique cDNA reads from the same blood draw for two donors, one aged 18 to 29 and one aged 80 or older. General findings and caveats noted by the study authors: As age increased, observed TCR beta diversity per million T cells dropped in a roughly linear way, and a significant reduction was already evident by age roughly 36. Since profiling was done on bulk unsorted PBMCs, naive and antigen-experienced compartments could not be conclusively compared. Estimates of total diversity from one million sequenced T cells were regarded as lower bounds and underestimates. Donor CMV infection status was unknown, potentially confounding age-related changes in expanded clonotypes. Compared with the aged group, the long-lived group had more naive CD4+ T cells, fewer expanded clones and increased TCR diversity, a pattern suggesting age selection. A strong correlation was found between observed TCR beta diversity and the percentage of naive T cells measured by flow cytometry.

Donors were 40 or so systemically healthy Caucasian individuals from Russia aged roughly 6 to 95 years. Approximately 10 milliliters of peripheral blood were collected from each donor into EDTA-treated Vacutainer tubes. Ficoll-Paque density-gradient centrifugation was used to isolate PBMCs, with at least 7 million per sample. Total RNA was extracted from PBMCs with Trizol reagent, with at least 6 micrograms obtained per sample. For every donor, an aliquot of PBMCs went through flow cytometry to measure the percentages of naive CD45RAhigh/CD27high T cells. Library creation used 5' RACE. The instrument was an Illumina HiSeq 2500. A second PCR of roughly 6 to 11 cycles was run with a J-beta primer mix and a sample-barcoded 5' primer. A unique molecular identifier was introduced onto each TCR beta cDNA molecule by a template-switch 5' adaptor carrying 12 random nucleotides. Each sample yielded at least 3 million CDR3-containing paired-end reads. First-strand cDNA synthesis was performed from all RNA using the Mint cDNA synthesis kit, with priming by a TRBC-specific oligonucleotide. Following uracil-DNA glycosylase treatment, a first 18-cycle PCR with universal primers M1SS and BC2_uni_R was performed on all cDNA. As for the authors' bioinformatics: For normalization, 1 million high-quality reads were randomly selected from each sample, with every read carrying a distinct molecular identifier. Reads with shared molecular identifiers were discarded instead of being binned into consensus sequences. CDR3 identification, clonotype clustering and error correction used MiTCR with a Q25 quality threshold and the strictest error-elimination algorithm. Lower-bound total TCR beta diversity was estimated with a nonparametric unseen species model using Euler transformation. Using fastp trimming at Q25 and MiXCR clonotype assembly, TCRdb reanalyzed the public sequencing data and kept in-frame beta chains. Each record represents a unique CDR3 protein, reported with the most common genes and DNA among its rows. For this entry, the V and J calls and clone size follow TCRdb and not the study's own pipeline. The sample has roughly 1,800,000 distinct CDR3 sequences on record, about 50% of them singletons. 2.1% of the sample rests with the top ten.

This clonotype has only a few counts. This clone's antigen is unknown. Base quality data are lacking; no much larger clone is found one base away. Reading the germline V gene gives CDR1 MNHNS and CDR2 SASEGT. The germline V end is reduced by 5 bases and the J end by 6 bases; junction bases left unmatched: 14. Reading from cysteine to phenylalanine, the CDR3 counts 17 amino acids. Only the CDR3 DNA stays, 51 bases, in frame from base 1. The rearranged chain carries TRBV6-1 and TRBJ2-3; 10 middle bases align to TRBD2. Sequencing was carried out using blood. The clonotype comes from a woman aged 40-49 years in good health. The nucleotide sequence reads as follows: TGTGCCAGCAGTACGGGGGTCCTAGCGGGGGTTTCTGATACGCAGTATTTT. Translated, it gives CASSTGVLAGVSDTQYF.